A selection of T cell receptor beta chains follows, all from one sample in a study of blood T cell repertoires in COVID-19. Assay: immunoSEQ multiplex PCR; the TCRdb copy retains only in-frame clones and omits some. The sample lists approximately 180,000 clones, approximately 78% occurring once. Sequencing was done on a sample of PBMCs or T cells enriched from blood (not recorded which). The source is a woman in her forties or fifties who had recovered from COVID-19. The CDR3 runs from the conserved cysteine through the conserved F or W. D genes are given only for firm matches. Clone size is shown for a subset of rows, as once, few, many or a class of expanded clone.

abundance	j_gene	d_gene	v_gene	CDR3aa	CDR3nt
NA	TRBJ2-1	TRBD2	TRBV3-1/TRBV3-2	CASSQERTSGYNEQFF	TGTGCCAGCAGCCAAGAAAGGACTAGCGGCTACAATGAGCAGTTCTTC
few	TRBJ2-3	NA	TRBV11-2	CASSQPSRGDTQYF	TGTGCCAGCAGCCAGCCCTCAAGGGGAGATACGCAGTATTTT
once	TRBJ1-2	TRBD1	TRBV6-5	CASSLTGLGYTF	TGTGCCAGCAGCCTGACAGGGTTGGGCTACACCTTC
NA	TRBJ2-7	NA	TRBV6-5	CASRRAGYEQYF	TGTGCCAGCAGGCGAGCGGGTTACGAGCAGTACTTC
NA	TRBJ1-5	TRBD1	TRBV28	CASSFRYRGGQPQHF	TGTGCCAGCAGTTTCCGTTACAGGGGCGGTCAGCCCCAGCATTTT
few	TRBJ2-1	TRBD2	TRBV9	CASSSGLAGGEQFF	TGTGCCAGCAGCTCCGGACTAGCGGGCGGGGAGCAGTTCTTC
NA	TRBJ1-5	TRBD1	TRBV19	CASSTTGQGAGQPQHF	TGTGCCAGTAGTACCACGGGACAGGGGGCTGGTCAGCCCCAGCATTTT
few	TRBJ2-3	TRBD2	TRBV15	CATSREKRLAGVLSTDTQYF	TGTGCCACCAGCAGAGAAAAACGGCTAGCGGGAGTCCTAAGCACAGATACGCAGTATTTT
NA	TRBJ2-7	TRBD1	TRBV7-8	CASSRDRVDEQYF	TGTGCCAGCAGCCGAGACAGGGTGGACGAGCAGTACTTC
few	TRBJ2-4	TRBD1	TRBV5-5	CASSFAGQGASIQYF	TGTGCCAGCAGCTTCGCTGGACAGGGGGCTAGCATTCAGTACTTC
NA	TRBJ1-1	NA	TRBV6-1	CASREMEDTEAFF	TGTGCCAGCCGTGAGATGGAGGACACTGAAGCTTTCTTT
NA	TRBJ2-3	NA	TRBV12-3/TRBV12-4	CASSLIADTQYF	TGTGCCAGCAGTTTAATCGCAGATACGCAGTATTTT
NA	TRBJ2-5	TRBD1	TRBV30	CALEVDRGETQYF	TGTGCCTTAGAAGTCGACAGGGGTGAGACCCAGTACTTC
NA	TRBJ1-2	TRBD1	TRBV4-1	CASSQERGRSGYTF	TGCGCCAGCAGCCAAGAAAGGGGGCGGAGTGGCTACACCTTC
NA	TRBJ1-1	NA	TRBV5-1	CASSSQGVVMNTEAFF	TGCGCCAGCAGCTCACAGGGTGTTGTGATGAACACTGAAGCTTTCTTT
once	TRBJ2-3	TRBD2	TRBV18	CASSPPGLAGPDTQYF	TGTGCCAGCTCACCACCGGGACTAGCGGGTCCAGATACGCAGTATTTT
NA	TRBJ1-2	NA	TRBV10-3	CAISAGRESGYTF	TGTGCCATCAGCGCTGGACGGGAGAGTGGCTACACCTTC
NA	TRBJ2-4	NA	TRBV19	CASSIGGGRDIQYF	TGTGCCAGTAGTATCGGAGGGGGGAGGGACATTCAGTACTTC
NA	TRBJ2-1	TRBD2	TRBV3-1/TRBV3-2	CASSQVVLAGVSKSSYNEQFF	TGTGCCAGCAGCCAAGTTGTCCTAGCGGGAGTCTCTAAGAGCTCCTACAATGAGCAGTTCTTC
NA	TRBJ2-7	TRBD2	TRBV11-2	CASTPQPTSGFEQYF	TGTGCCAGCACCCCTCAGCCTACTAGCGGGTTCGAGCAGTACTTC
NA	TRBJ2-5	TRBD2	TRBV29-1	CSVEREASGSPQYF	TGCAGCGTTGAAAGGGAGGCTAGCGGGAGTCCCCAGTACTTC
NA	TRBJ1-3	NA	TRBV30	CAWMGGTLSGNTIYF	TGTGCCTGGATGGGGGGAACCCTCTCTGGAAACACCATATATTTT
few	TRBJ2-2	TRBD2	TRBV2	CASSGPGSLAGALTGELFF	TGTGCCAGCAGTGGCCCCGGATCCTTAGCGGGAGCGCTCACCGGGGAGCTGTTTTTT
NA	TRBJ2-2	TRBD2	TRBV10-3	CATGAGGVTGELFF	TGTGCAACGGGGGCGGGAGGCGTCACCGGGGAGCTGTTTTTT
NA	TRBJ2-5	NA	TRBV4-2	CASSQAEGRLQETQYF	TGTGCCAGCAGCCAAGCGGAGGGACGACTACAAGAGACCCAGTACTTC
NA	TRBJ1-4	TRBD1	TRBV10-3	CAIKPGQGDEKLFF	TGTGCCATCAAACCGGGACAGGGAGATGAAAAACTGTTTTTT
NA	TRBJ1-2	TRBD1	TRBV5-1	CASSMGQVANYGYTF	TGCGCCAGCAGCATGGGACAGGTGGCTAACTATGGCTACACCTTC
NA	TRBJ2-1	NA	TRBV7-2	CASSSVRVHEQFF	TGTGCCAGCAGCAGCGTGAGAGTCCATGAGCAGTTCTTC
once	TRBJ2-5	TRBD2	TRBV24-1	CATMLSGAQETQYF	TGTGCCACCATGCTCAGCGGGGCCCAAGAGACCCAGTACTTC
NA	TRBJ2-7	NA	TRBV6-1	CASSEMGLGEQYF	TGTGCCAGCAGTGAAATGGGGCTTGGCGAGCAGTACTTC
NA	TRBJ1-2	TRBD1	TRBV4-1	CASSQADRGGGYTF	TGCGCCAGCAGCCAAGCGGACAGGGGAGGCGGCTACACCTTC
once	TRBJ2-3	TRBD1	TRBV5-1	CASSLGGQVNTDTQYF	TGCGCCAGCAGCTTGGGCGGACAGGTGAACACAGATACGCAGTATTTT
NA	TRBJ2-2	TRBD2	TRBV5-1	CASSVGLAGANTGELFF	TGCGCCAGCAGCGTCGGACTAGCGGGAGCGAATACCGGGGAGCTGTTTTTT
NA	TRBJ2-5	NA	TRBV6-5	CASSYSGRQETQYF	TGTGCCAGCAGTTACTCGGGCAGACAAGAGACCCAGTACTTC
NA	TRBJ2-2	NA	TRBV5-1	CASSFSSGNTGELFF	TGCGCCAGCAGCTTTTCATCCGGGAACACCGGGGAGCTGTTTTTT
NA	TRBJ2-1	TRBD2	TRBV4-2	CASSQSGSSYNEQFF	TGTGCCAGCAGCCAGAGCGGGAGCTCCTACAATGAGCAGTTCTTC
NA	TRBJ1-5	NA	TRBV28	CASSLEDYQPQHF	TGTGCCAGCAGTTTAGAGGACTATCAGCCCCAGCATTTT
once	TRBJ1-4	NA	TRBV9	CASSVDQERAEKLFF	TGTGCCAGCAGCGTAGACCAAGAGAGAGCCGAAAAACTGTTTTTT
NA	TRBJ2-2	NA	TRBV5-4	CASSLDAGRLNTGELFF	TGTGCCAGCAGCTTGGATGCGGGACGCTTGAACACCGGGGAGCTGTTTTTT
NA	TRBJ1-4	NA	TRBV18	CASSPSLAATNEKLFF	TGTGCCAGCTCACCCTCGTTGGCCGCAACTAATGAAAAACTGTTTTTT
few	TRBJ2-3	TRBD2	TRBV13	CASSSNSWGGSSTDTQYF	TGTGCCAGCAGCTCCAACTCGTGGGGCGGGAGTTCGACAGATACGCAGTATTTT
NA	TRBJ2-7	TRBD2	TRBV4-1	CASSQDASGRYKEQYF	TGCGCCAGCAGCCAAGATGCTAGCGGGAGGTATAAGGAGCAGTACTTC